In its sample, the clone carrying this T cell receptor (beta chain) was seen a few times. Its antigen remains unknown. TCRdb ran MiXCR on the 5' RACE reads and lists one entry per CDR3 protein. The table shows some 37,000 distinct CDR3 sequences, with 9.5% to 12% occurring only once. This specimen belongs to a study of CD8 T cells in ankylosing spondylitis. The ends were cut back, 5 bases at V and 4 bases at J, with 6 bases in the middle. In germline, CDR1 is SGHRS, CDR2 YFSETQ. The length of the CDR3 is 11 residues. General study results and limits: Blood of patients with ankylosing spondylitis appeared to be characterized by a TCR beta motif of several highly homologous variants.

The sample consisted of synovial fluid, either unsorted or a sorted T cell fraction (not recorded which). The V gene is TRBV5-1, the J gene TRBJ1-2; D ambiguous. This clonotype was obtained from a male donor with ankylosing spondylitis. The CDR3 nucleotides are TGCGCCAGCAGGCCGGGCTATGGCTACACCTTC. It is translated as CASRPGYGYTF.